The rows below give T cell receptor beta chains drawn from one sample of a study of cytotoxic CD8 clonotypes in ibrutinib-treated CLL. The table came from immunoSEQ multiplex PCR; TCRdb's copy has only in-frame clones and leaves some out. The profile shows 150,000 or so clones, more than 70% of them singletons. Specimen: PBMCs, collected after 36 months of ibrutinib treatment. The receptors shown here come from a human donor with chronic lymphocytic leukemia. Each CDR3 is given with its conserved first and last residue. D genes are given only for firm matches. Clone size, where shown, is once, few, many, or a class for clones that have expanded.

TRBV19	TRBJ2-1	TRBD1	NA	CASSIGTVVVYNEQFF	TGTGCCAGTAGTATTGGGACAGTCGTAGTATACAATGAGCAGTTCTTC
TRBV9	TRBJ2-1	TRBD2	once	CASSFGTSGGPEQFF	TGTGCCAGCAGCTTCGGGACTAGCGGGGGGCCTGAGCAGTTCTTC
TRBV28	TRBJ2-3	NA	NA	CASSSSDTQYF	TGTGCCAGCAGTTCCTCAGATACGCAGTATTTT
TRBV28	TRBJ1-6	NA	NA	CASNDRPETLHF	TGTGCCAGCAATGACCGGCCGGAAACCCTCCACTTT
TRBV15	TRBJ2-3	TRBD1	NA	CATSRDRPDTQYF	TGTGCCACCAGCAGGGACAGGCCAGATACGCAGTATTTT
TRBV9	TRBJ1-1	NA	NA	CASSGLGQSTEAFF	TGTGCCAGCAGCGGACTCGGACAGAGCACTGAAGCTTTCTTT
TRBV11-2	TRBJ2-2	TRBD1	NA	CASSPRTGGNTGELFF	TGTGCCAGCAGCCCCCGGACAGGGGGTAACACCGGGGAGCTGTTTTTT
TRBV6-1	TRBJ2-7	NA	NA	CASERAYEQYF	TGTGCCAGCGAGCGGGCCTACGAGCAGTACTTC
TRBV15	TRBJ2-1	TRBD1	few	CATSREGQGYNEQFF	TGTGCCACCAGCAGAGAAGGACAGGGTTACAATGAGCAGTTCTTC
TRBV5-1	TRBJ2-7	NA	NA	CASSSLNTYEQYF	TGCGCCAGCAGCTCGCTAAATACCTACGAGCAGTACTTC
TRBV19	TRBJ2-1	TRBD1	NA	CATSWGQGTYNEQFF	TGTGCCACAAGCTGGGGACAGGGAACCTACAATGAGCAGTTCTTC
TRBV5-1	TRBJ2-5	TRBD1	NA	CASSLWGQGGETQYF	TGCGCCAGCAGCTTGTGGGGACAGGGCGGGGAGACCCAGTACTTC
TRBV5-4	TRBJ1-5	NA	few	CASSPAPERGQPQHF	TGTGCCAGCAGCCCAGCCCCGGAGCGGGGGCAGCCCCAGCATTTT
TRBV19	TRBJ1-5	NA	NA	CASSMGLRSNQPQHF	TGTGCCAGTAGTATGGGACTCAGGAGCAATCAGCCCCAGCATTTT
TRBV10-2	TRBJ2-7	TRBD2	NA	CASSEWASGGYYEQYF	TGCGCCAGCAGTGAGTGGGCTAGCGGGGGATACTACGAGCAGTACTTC
TRBV7-2	TRBJ2-3	NA	NA	CASSLASGATDTQYF	TGTGCCAGCAGCTTAGCGTCAGGGGCTACAGATACGCAGTATTTT
TRBV5-1	TRBJ2-1	NA	once	CASSSRGVNEQFF	TGCGCCAGCAGCTCTCGAGGGGTCAATGAGCAGTTCTTC
TRBV5-1	TRBJ1-5	NA	NA	CASSLGGLGNQPQHF	TGCGCCAGCAGCTTGGGGGGGCTTGGCAATCAGCCCCAGCATTTT
TRBV9	TRBJ1-4	NA	NA	CASSEGWDGPNEKLFF	TGTGCCAGCAGCGAGGGTTGGGACGGCCCTAATGAAAAACTGTTTTTT
TRBV7-9	TRBJ1-2	NA	NA	CASSPPLGGYGYTF	TGTGCCAGCAGCCCCCCCCTGGGCGGCTATGGCTACACCTTC
TRBV11-2	TRBJ2-7	TRBD1	NA	CASSSYRGSQFYEQYF	TGTGCCAGCAGTTCATACAGGGGGAGCCAGTTCTACGAGCAGTACTTC
TRBV5-4	TRBJ2-7	TRBD1	NA	CASSSDREPYEQYF	TGTGCCAGCAGCTCTGACAGGGAACCATACGAGCAGTACTTC
TRBV30	TRBJ1-4	NA	NA	CAWSVQLGYYEKLFF	TGTGCCTGGAGTGTACAGCTGGGTTATTATGAAAAACTGTTTTTT
TRBV6-5	TRBJ1-4	NA	NA	CASSYTPGNPNEKLFF	TGTGCCAGCAGTTACACCCCAGGGAATCCTAATGAAAAACTGTTTTTT
TRBV30	TRBJ1-2	NA	once	CAWIRFGTGFFF	TGTGCCTGGATTCGTTTTGGGACGGGGTTTTTCTTC
TRBV15	TRBJ2-5	TRBD2	NA	CATSRDGRAKRIQETQYF	TGTGCCACCAGCAGAGACGGGAGGGCTAAGCGCATCCAAGAGACCCAGTACTTC
TRBV29-1	TRBJ2-1	TRBD1	NA	CSVERDRDRDNEQFF	TGCAGCGTTGAACGGGACAGGGACCGAGACAATGAGCAGTTCTTC
TRBV10-3	TRBJ2-2	NA	once	CAISELLRGPATGELFF	TGTGCCATCAGTGAATTGTTGCGGGGGCCCGCGACTGGGGAGCTGTTTTTT
TRBV15	TRBJ2-1	NA	NA	CATSRDSDVYNEQFF	TGTGCCACCAGCAGAGACTCGGATGTCTACAATGAGCAGTTCTTC
TRBV4-2	TRBJ2-3	TRBD2	NA	CASSQGGRARLDTQYF	TGTGCCAGCAGCCAAGGCGGGAGGGCTCGGTTAGATACGCAGTATTTT
TRBV7-8	TRBJ2-2	NA	NA	CASSLALRTGELFF	TGTGCCAGCAGCTTAGCGCTCCGTACCGGGGAGCTGTTTTTT
TRBV29-1	TRBJ2-7	TRBD2	NA	CSVESGGSYEQYF	TGCAGCGTTGAGTCGGGGGGCTCCTACGAGCAGTACTTC
TRBV18	TRBJ2-3	TRBD2	NA	CASSPPFRLAGASTDTQYF	TGTGCCAGCTCACCACCGTTTCGCCTAGCGGGTGCTAGCACAGATACGCAGTATTTT
TRBV6-5	TRBJ1-2	NA	NA	CASSPTGSYGYTF	TGTGCCAGCAGCCCTACAGGTTCCTATGGCTACACCTTC
TRBV9	TRBJ2-3	NA	NA	CASSVGRFTDTQYF	TGTGCCAGCAGCGTAGGGCGGTTCACAGATACGCAGTATTTT
TRBV11-2	TRBJ1-1	NA	NA	CASSLWKGAFF	TGTGCCAGCAGCTTATGGAAGGGGGCTTTCTTT
TRBV5-8	TRBJ2-7	TRBD1	NA	CASSSAGQGFYEQYF	TGTGCCAGCAGCTCTGCGGGACAGGGGTTCTACGAGCAGTACTTC
TRBV15	TRBJ2-1	NA	NA	CATGGAYNEQFF	TGTGCCACCGGGGGCGCCTACAATGAGCAGTTCTTC
TRBV6-5	TRBJ2-7	NA	few	CASSYGPWREQYF	TGTGCCAGCAGTTACGGTCCATGGAGGGAGCAGTACTTC
TRBV5-6	TRBJ2-3	NA	NA	CASSRDSTDTQYF	TGTGCCAGCAGCCGGGACTCCACAGATACGCAGTATTTT
TRBV5-5	TRBJ2-7	NA	NA	CASSLGAGLYYEQYF	TGTGCCAGCAGCTTGGGGGCCGGACTTTACTACGAGCAGTACTTC
TRBV9	TRBJ2-2	NA	NA	CASSVGDRLTGELFF	TGTGCCAGCAGCGTGGGGGATCGACTCACCGGGGAGCTGTTTTTT
TRBV2	TRBJ2-7	TRBD1	NA	CASSPPDRGYYEQYF	TGTGCCAGCAGCCCCCCGGACAGGGGATACTACGAGCAGTACTTC
TRBV4-1	TRBJ1-3	NA	NA	CASSPVLAGVGNTIYF	TGCGCCAGCAGCCCTGTACTTGCCGGGGTTGGAAACACCATATATTTT
TRBV5-5	TRBJ1-5	NA	NA	CASSLAATVNQPQHF	TGTGCCAGCAGCTTGGCCGCGACAGTCAATCAGCCCCAGCATTTT
TRBV6-5	TRBJ2-7	TRBD1	once	CASKIWTGAYEQYF	TGTGCCAGCAAAATTTGGACAGGGGCCTACGAGCAGTACTTC
TRBV28	TRBJ2-7	NA	NA	CASTGNEQYF	TGTGCCAGCACGGGGAACGAGCAGTACTTC
TRBV30	TRBJ2-7	NA	NA	CAWGPNSYEQYF	TGTGCCTGGGGACCTAACTCCTACGAGCAGTACTTC
TRBV29-1	TRBJ1-2	TRBD1	NA	CSAVQGVLYGYTF	TGCAGCGCCGTACAGGGGGTCCTTTACGGCTACACCTTC
TRBV29-1	TRBJ1-1	NA	NA	CSARKDRRSTEAFF	TGCAGCGCTCGTAAGGACCGAAGGAGCACTGAAGCTTTCTTT
TRBV28	TRBJ2-7	NA	NA	CASSSINEQYF	TGTGCCAGCAGTAGTATTAACGAGCAGTACTTC
TRBV18	TRBJ2-5	NA	NA	CASSQGVVETQYF	TGTGCCAGCTCACAGGGGGTAGTGGAGACCCAGTACTTC
TRBV5-4	TRBJ2-7	NA	NA	CAAGTPSYEQYF	TGTGCCGCCGGGACTCCCTCCTACGAGCAGTACTTC
TRBV20-1	TRBJ2-5	NA	NA	CSALWQTQYF	TGCAGTGCCCTGTGGCAGACCCAGTACTTC
TRBV9	TRBJ2-7	TRBD2	NA	CASSVAGGRDEQYF	TGTGCCAGCAGCGTAGCGGGGGGGCGGGACGAGCAGTACTTC
TRBV29-1	TRBJ2-5	TRBD2	NA	CSVTSGQETQYF	TGCAGCGTGACTAGCGGGCAAGAGACCCAGTACTTC
TRBV18	TRBJ2-7	NA	NA	CASSPFGEYEQYF	TGTGCCAGCTCACCCTTCGGGGAGTACGAGCAGTACTTC